Following are 22 T cell receptor beta chains from one sample sequenced in a study of vaccination and CD4 T cells after COVID-19 (dated by TCRdb to between 2021 and 2024). Receptor libraries were prepared by PCR. These reads were obtained on an Illumina iSeq 100. DNA from cultured CD4+ T cells was subjected to TCR sequencing with the Oncomine TCR Beta short-read assay at the Johns Hopkins FTIC core. Through fastp at Q25 and MiXCR, TCRdb rebuilt clones from the public reads, retaining in-frame beta chains. Rows are unified per CDR3 protein, each entry keeping the most common DNA and genes. The table for this sample lists about 20,000 distinct CDR3 sequences; roughly 55% of them were counted only once. The biggest ten clones account for approximately 7.5% of the sample. This specimen's treatment or condition label, interpreted: roughly 10-day PBMC culture with coronavirus spike peptide pools or control peptides (ViraFEST assay).

Their recognized antigens are unknown. Material: CD4+ T cells from blood, cultured in vitro. The receptors derive from a human donor who had recovered from COVID-19.

V is TRBV2 and J is TRBJ1-3, with unresolved D. The length of the CDR3 is 14 residues. Trimming shortened V by 7 bases and J by 0 bases, and 10 bases separated the two germline ends. Germline CDR1 and CDR2: SNHLY and FYNNEI. The CDR3 DNA reads TGTGCCAGCATTGGCGGAGGCTCTGGAAACACCATATATTTT. Translating gives CASIGGGSGNTIYF.

This clonotype was counted only a few times. The rearrangement joins TRBV20-1 to TRBJ2-1; D not resolved. V lost 1 base, J lost 3 bases, and 10 bases lay in between. The CDR3 is made up of 14 amino acids. Germline assignment: CDR1 DFQATT and CDR2 SNEGSKA (reference sequence). This chain's CDR3 is CSARAWRFYNEQFF. The DNA for the CDR3 is TGCAGTGCTAGAGCCTGGCGATTCTACAATGAGCAGTTCTTC.

This clonotype showed up just a few times. This rearrangement joins TRBV2 to TRBJ1-2; tentative D call: TRBD1 (6 bases). This CDR3 spans 16 amino acids. From germline, CDR1 is SNHLY and CDR2 FYNNEI. Trimming stripped 6 bases from V and 2 bases from J, with 19 bases between. The CDR3 sequence: CASSLGTGPLNYGYTF. As DNA, the CDR3 is TGTGCCAGCAGCTTGGGAACAGGGCCACTCAACTATGGCTACACCTTC. The full variable domain, its missing parts supplied by reference TRBV2 and TRBJ1-2, is EPEVTQTPSHQVTQMGQEVILRCVPISNHLYFYWYRQILGQKVEFLVSFYNNEISEKSEIFDDQFSVERPDGSNFTLKIRSTKLEDSAMYFCASSLGTGPLNYGYTFGSGTRLTVV.

V gene TRBV3-1 combines with J gene TRBJ1-2, with D possibly TRBD1 on 5 matching bases. Trimming took off 1 base at V and 4 bases at J, with 19 bases between the two ends. Per germline, CDR1 LGHDT and CDR2 YNNKEL (reference sequence). This CDR3 has 17 amino acids. CDR3 protein: CASSQVPPGGGIYGYTF. CDR3 DNA sequence: TGTGCCAGCAGCCAAGTACCCCCCGGGGGGGGGATCTATGGCTACACCTTC. Looking up the rest from reference TRBV3-1 and TRBJ1-2 gives the full variable domain: DTAVSQTPKYLVTQMGNDKSIKCEQNLGHDTMYWYKQDSKKFLKIMFSYNNKELIINETVPNRFSPKSPDKAHLNLHINSLELGDSAVYFCASSQVPPGGGIYGYTFGSGTRLTVV.

The chain combines TRBV2 with TRBJ2-5; D is perhaps TRBD2 (6 bases). The CDR3 is made up of 16 amino acids. Germline CDR1 SNHLY, CDR2 FYNNEI. V lost 4 bases, J lost 2 bases, and 17 bases lay in between. CDR3 residues: CASSGGVAGPQETQYF. CDR3 coding DNA: TGTGCCAGCAGTGGGGGGGTGGCGGGGCCTCAAGAGACCCAGTACTTC.

The V call is TRBV6-1, the J call TRBJ1-3; D call uncertain. CDR3 length equals 13 residues. Germline lookup yields CDR1 MNHNS and CDR2 SASEGT. V was trimmed by 2 bases and J by 5 bases, leaving 7 bases between them. The CDR3, as DNA: TGTGCCAGCAGTGAACGGACGCGAAACACCATATATTTT. Encoded protein: CASSERTRNTIYF.

This clonotype was counted only a few times. The rearrangement uses TRBV2 and TRBJ2-7; D is perhaps TRBD1 or TRBD2 (6 bases each). Trimming stripped 8 bases from V and 2 bases from J, with 16 bases between. Germline assignment: CDR1 SNHLY and CDR2 FYNNEI. The CDR3 extends over 14 amino acids. This CDR3 reads CASEGGTRTYEQYF. DNA for the CDR3: TGTGCCAGCGAAGGGGGGACGCGCACCTACGAGCAGTACTTC.

This clonotype was counted a few times. The rearrangement links TRBV11-2 to TRBJ1-1, with D possibly TRBD1 on 5 matching bases. The CDR3 extends over 14 amino acids. The germline V and J ends were trimmed by 2 bases and 1 base, with 8 bases remaining between them. Germline V CDR1 and CDR2: SGHAT, FQNNGV. The CDR3 loop is CASSLWQGNTEAFF. The DNA for the CDR3 is TGTGCCAGCAGCTTATGGCAGGGGAACACTGAAGCTTTCTTT.

This clonotype was seen more than once but under ten times. The V and J genes are TRBV6-1 and TRBJ1-1; D is uncertain. The CDR3 has 13 residues. V was trimmed by 6 bases and J by 4 bases, leaving 12 bases between them. Germline V CDR1 and CDR2: MNHNS, SASEGT. In DNA, the CDR3 is TGTGCCAGCAGAGTTCGGGTGAGCACTGAAGCTTTCTTT. It is translated as CASRVRVSTEAFF.

The genes are TRBV28 and TRBJ1-6; D is ambiguous. This CDR3 is built from 13 residues. Trimming removed 10 bases at V and 0 bases at J, with 7 bases between. Per the germline V gene, CDR1 is MDHEN and CDR2 is SYDVKM. The CDR3 DNA reads TGTGCCATCCTGAGCTCCTATAATTCACCCCTCCACTTT. Translation: CAILSSYNSPLHF.

This clonotype was detected a few times. This chain uses TRBV11-2 with TRBJ1-2, with D unresolved. Germline loops: CDR1 SGHAT, CDR2 FQNNGV. V lost 5 bases and J 8 bases, leaving 12 bases between the germline ends. This CDR3 comprises 12 residues. The CDR3 nucleotides are TGTGCCAGCAGCCCTCTAAGCTTCGGCTACACCTTC. It specifies CASSPLSFGYTF.

This sequence joins TRBV4-1 and TRBJ2-6, with D possibly TRBD1 on 6 matching bases. CDR1 and CDR2 from the germline V gene are MGHRA and YSYEKL. The CDR3 is 16 residues long. V lost 3 bases and J lost 1, with 10 bases in between. The CDR3 sequence is CASSHGQLSGANVLTF. CDR3 DNA sequence: TGCGCCAGCAGCCATGGACAGCTGTCTGGGGCCAACGTCCTGACTTTC.

Relative to its sample, this clonotype is large (0.1 to 1%). This chain joins TRBV27 and TRBJ2-1; 7 nucleotides match TRBD2. Germline loops: CDR1 MNHEY, CDR2 SMNVEV (reference sequence). The CDR3 totals 17 residues. V was pared by 2 bases and J by 5 bases, with 12 bases of the junction left unmatched. The CDR3 DNA follows: TGTGCCAGCAGTTTAGGGCAGCGGGGCCCCTCTAACAATGAGCAGTTCTTC. Encoded protein: CASSLGQRGPSNNEQFF.

V usage is TRBV6-1 and J usage is TRBJ2-7; a possible D gene is TRBD2 (7 bases). Germline-derived CDR1 and CDR2 are MNHNS and SASEGT. The ends were cut back, 8 bases at V and 5 bases at J, with 16 bases in the middle. The CDR3 is 13 amino acids. The CDR3 loop is CASWAGARDEQYF. CDR3 nucleotide sequence: TGTGCCAGCTGGGCGGGGGCGCGAGACGAGCAGTACTTC.

The chain couples TRBV5-1 to TRBJ2-2; D gene uncertain. This CDR3 has 14 residues. V lost 3 bases, J lost 9 bases, and 15 bases lay in between. Per germline, CDR1 SGHRS and CDR2 YFSETQ. The CDR3: CASSSRLNDRELFF. The CDR3 DNA reads as TGCGCCAGCAGCTCGAGATTAAACGACCGGGAGCTGTTTTTT.

CDR3 nucleotides: TGTGCCAGCAGCTTAGTGGGCACAGATACGCAGTATTTT. It codes for CASSLVGTDTQYF. The V and J genes are TRBV7-2 and TRBJ2-3; no reliable D call. V gave up 1 base and J gave up 1 base, with 3 bases separating them. The CDR3 loop spans 13 amino acids. Looked up from germline, CDR1 is SGHTA and CDR2 is FQGNSA.

The chain couples TRBV28 to TRBJ1-2; TRBD1 is a possible D gene (5 bases). Germline assignment: CDR1 MDHEN and CDR2 SYDVKM. Trimming removed 2 bases from V and 7 bases from J, with 14 bases in between. This CDR3 contains 14 residues. CDR3 region: CASSLQAGTSGYTF. The CDR3 region has the DNA TGTGCCAGCAGTTTACAGGCAGGGACTTCTGGCTACACCTTC.

This chain uses TRBV20-1 with TRBJ1-5, with D unresolved. The CDR3 loop spans 14 amino acids. Germline values: CDR1 DFQATT, CDR2 SNEGSKA (reference sequence). Trimming cost V 0 bases and J 0 bases, with 6 bases left between them. The CDR3 DNA sequence: TGCAGTGCTAGAGACCAGTATAGCAATCAGCCCCAGCATTTT. It yields the protein CSARDQYSNQPQHF.

Here the CDR3 reads CASSVTQHEQFF. The CDR3 nucleotides read TGTGCCAGCAGCGTAACCCAACATGAGCAGTTCTTC. The chain combines TRBV9 with TRBJ2-1; D remains ambiguous. The CDR3 contains 12 residues. V lost 1 base, J lost 8 bases, and 7 bases lay in between. Germline V gene data show CDR1 as SGDLS and CDR2 as YYNGEE. The variable domain in full, with the rest retrieved from reference TRBV9 and TRBJ2-1, is DSGVTQTPKHLITATGQRVTLRCSPRSGDLSVYWYQQSLDQGLQFLIQYYNGEERAKGNILERFSAQQFPDLHSELNLSSLELGDSALYFCASSVTQHEQFFGPGTRLTVL.

This clonotype came up a few times. This chain joins TRBV6-1 and TRBJ1-1; D not resolved. The CDR3 consists of 13 residues. CDR1 and CDR2 from the germline V gene are MNHNS and SASEGT. Trimming removed 4 bases at V and 4 bases at J, with 10 bases between. For the CDR3, the DNA is TGTGCCAGCAGTGTAACATTTGGCACTGAAGCTTTCTTT. Its protein product is CASSVTFGTEAFF.

The rearrangement uses TRBV20-1 and TRBJ1-4; no reliable D call. V was clipped by 5 bases and J by 3 bases, with 4 bases between them. CDR3 length: 11 residues. The germline V gene has CDR1 DFQATT and CDR2 SNEGSKA (reference sequence). CDR3 DNA sequence: TGCAGTGCTGCCTCTAATGAAAAACTGTTTTTT. It specifies CSAASNEKLFF.

The rearrangement uses TRBV7-9 and TRBJ2-2, with 10 nucleotides matching TRBD1. The trim removed 5 bases at V and 5 bases at J, leaving 20 bases unmatched. The CDR3 spans 20 residues. The germline CDR1 and CDR2 sequences are SEHNR and FQNEAQ (reference sequence). CDR3 region: CASSRRTDRGRLTMTGELFF. CDR3 DNA: TGTGCCAGCAGCAGACGGACGGACAGGGGGAGACTAACGATGACCGGGGAGCTGTTTTTT.